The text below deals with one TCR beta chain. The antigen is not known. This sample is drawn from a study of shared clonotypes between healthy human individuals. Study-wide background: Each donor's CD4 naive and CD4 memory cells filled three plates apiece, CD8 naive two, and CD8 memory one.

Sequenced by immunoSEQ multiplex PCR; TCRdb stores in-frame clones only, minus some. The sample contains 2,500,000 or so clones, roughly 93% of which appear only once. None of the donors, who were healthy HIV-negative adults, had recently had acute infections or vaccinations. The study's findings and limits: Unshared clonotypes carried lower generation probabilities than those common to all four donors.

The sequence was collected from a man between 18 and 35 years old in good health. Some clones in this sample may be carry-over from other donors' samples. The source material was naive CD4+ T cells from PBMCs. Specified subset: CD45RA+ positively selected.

The CDR3, as DNA: TGTGCCAGCAGGATGGGACAGTACACCGGGGAGCTGTTTTTT. Amino acids: CASRMGQYTGELFF. This sequence joins TRBV28 and TRBJ2-2; the match to TRBD1 covers 7 bases. With 6 bases clipped from V and 3 bases from J, the junction kept 4 bases outside the gene matches. Germline assignment: CDR1 MDHEN and CDR2 SYDVKM. CDR3 length: 14 residues. Drawing the rest from reference TRBV28 and TRBJ2-2, the complete variable domain is DVKVTQSSRYLVKRTGEKVFLECVQDMDHENMFWYRQDPGLGLRLIYFSYDVKMKEKGDIPEGYSVSREKKERFSLILESASTNQTSMYLCASRMGQYTGELFFGEGSRLTVL.